This entry features one TCR beta chain sequence. Its antigen is not identified. An end of the junction differs from the germline gene, which may be a read error. The data are from a study of blood T cells in healthy people across ages. General observations from the study: Considered underestimates were the diversity estimates obtained from one million T cells. It was not known whether donors were CMV positive (a possible confounder of expanded clonotype changes). Reliance upon unsorted PBMCs precluded definitive naive versus antigen-experienced comparison.

It was with a sample-barcoded 5' primer and a J-beta primer mix that a second PCR of roughly 6 to 12 cycles was run. TCRdb redid the calling of the 5' RACE reads with MiXCR, one entry per CDR3 protein. The sample lists about a million distinct CDR3 sequences; 48% were seen once. This CDR3 comprises 14 residues. Germline V gene lookup returns CDR1 MDHEN and CDR2 SYDVKM. This chain uses TRBV28 with TRBJ2-6; tentatively, D is TRBD1 (5 bases). Sequencing input: blood. This sequence originates from a man under 40 in good health. For the CDR3, the DNA is TGTGCCAGCAGTGTAATCTCTGGGGCCGACGTCCTGACTTTC. Protein: CASSVISGADVLTF. Filled out from reference TRBV28 and TRBJ2-6, the complete variable domain reads DVKVTQSSRYLVKRTGEKVFLECVQDMDHENMFWYRQDPGLGLRLIYFSYDVKMKEKGDIPEGYSVSREKKERFSLILESASTNQTSMYLCASSVISGADVLTFGAGSRLTVL.